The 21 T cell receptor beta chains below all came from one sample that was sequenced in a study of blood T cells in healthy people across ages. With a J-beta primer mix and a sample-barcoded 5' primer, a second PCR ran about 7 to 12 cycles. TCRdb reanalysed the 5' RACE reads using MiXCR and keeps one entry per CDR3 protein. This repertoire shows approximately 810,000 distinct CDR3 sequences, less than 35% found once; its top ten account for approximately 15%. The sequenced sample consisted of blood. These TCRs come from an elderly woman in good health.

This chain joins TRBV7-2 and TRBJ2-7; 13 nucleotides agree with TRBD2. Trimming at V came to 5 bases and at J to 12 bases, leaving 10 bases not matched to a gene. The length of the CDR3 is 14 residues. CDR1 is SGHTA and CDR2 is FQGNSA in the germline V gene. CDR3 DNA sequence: TGTGCCAGCAGCCCCGGACTAGCGGGGGCGCAGCCGTACTTC. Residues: CASSPGLAGAQPYF.

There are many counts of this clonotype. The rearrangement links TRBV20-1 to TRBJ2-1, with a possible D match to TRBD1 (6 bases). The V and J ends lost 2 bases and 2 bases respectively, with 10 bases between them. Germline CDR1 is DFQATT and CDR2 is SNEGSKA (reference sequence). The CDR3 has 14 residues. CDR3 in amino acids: CSARFGTTYNEQFF. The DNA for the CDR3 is TGCAGTGCTAGATTTGGGACAACCTACAATGAGCAGTTCTTC.

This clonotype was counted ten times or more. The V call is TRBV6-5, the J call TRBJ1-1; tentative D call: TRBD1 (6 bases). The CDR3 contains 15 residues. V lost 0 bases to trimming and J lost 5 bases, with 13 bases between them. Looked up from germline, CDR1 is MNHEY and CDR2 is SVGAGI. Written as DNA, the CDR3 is TGTGCCAGCAGTTACTCGAATCAGGGGCGGACTGAAGCTTTCTTT. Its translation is CASSYSNQGRTEAFF.

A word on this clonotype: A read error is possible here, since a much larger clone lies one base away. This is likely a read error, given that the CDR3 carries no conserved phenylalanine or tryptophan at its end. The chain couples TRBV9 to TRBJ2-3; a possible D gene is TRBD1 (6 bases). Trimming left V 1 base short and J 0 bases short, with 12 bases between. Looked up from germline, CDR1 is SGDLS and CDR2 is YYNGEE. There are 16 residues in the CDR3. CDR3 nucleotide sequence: TGTGCCAGCAGCGTAAGGGACACCCCGAGCACAGATACGCAGTATCTT. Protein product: CASSVRDTPSTDTQYL.

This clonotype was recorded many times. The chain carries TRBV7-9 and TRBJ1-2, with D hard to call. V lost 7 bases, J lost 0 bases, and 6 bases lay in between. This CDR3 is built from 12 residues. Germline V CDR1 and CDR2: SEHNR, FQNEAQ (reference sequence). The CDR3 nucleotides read TGTGCCAGCACCCGGGCTAACTATGGCTACACCTTC. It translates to CASTRANYGYTF. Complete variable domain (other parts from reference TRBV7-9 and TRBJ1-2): DTGVSQNPRHKITKRGQNVTFRCDPISEHNRLYWYRQTLGQGPEFLTYFQNEAQLEKSRLLSDRFSAERPKGSFSTLEIQRTEQGDSAMYLCASTRANYGYTFGSGTRLTVV.

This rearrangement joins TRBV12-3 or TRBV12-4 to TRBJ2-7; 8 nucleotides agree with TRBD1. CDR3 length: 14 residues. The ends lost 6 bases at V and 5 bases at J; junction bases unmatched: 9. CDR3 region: CASRMGDRPDEQYF. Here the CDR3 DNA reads TGTGCCAGCAGGATGGGGGACAGGCCAGACGAGCAGTACTTC.

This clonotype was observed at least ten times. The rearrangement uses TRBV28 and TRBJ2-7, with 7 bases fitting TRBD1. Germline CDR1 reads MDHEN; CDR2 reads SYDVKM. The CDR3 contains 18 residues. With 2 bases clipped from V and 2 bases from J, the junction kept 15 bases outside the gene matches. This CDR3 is CASSLRGLGAFLTYEQYF. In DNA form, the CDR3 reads TGTGCCAGCAGTTTAAGGGGGCTTGGGGCATTCCTTACCTACGAGCAGTACTTC.

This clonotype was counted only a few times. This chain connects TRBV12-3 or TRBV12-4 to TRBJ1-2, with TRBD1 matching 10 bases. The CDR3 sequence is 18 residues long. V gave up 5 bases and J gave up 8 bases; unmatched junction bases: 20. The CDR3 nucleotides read TGTGCCAGCAGTCCCCTCCGCCGTCTGGGACAGGGGTCGAGCGGCTACACCTTC. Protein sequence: CASSPLRRLGQGSSGYTF.

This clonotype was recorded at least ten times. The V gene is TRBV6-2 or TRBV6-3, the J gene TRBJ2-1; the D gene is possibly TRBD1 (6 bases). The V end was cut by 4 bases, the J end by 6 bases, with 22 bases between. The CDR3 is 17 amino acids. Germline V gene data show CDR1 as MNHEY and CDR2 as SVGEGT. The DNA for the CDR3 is TGTGCCAGCAGTTTTCCGGCAGGGGCCCTTTACTCCAATGAGCAGTTCTTC. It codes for CASSFPAGALYSNEQFF.

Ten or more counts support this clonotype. The CDR3 coding sequence is TGTGCCAGCAGCCCGCAGGGGACCGATGAGCAGTTCTTC. Its translation: CASSPQGTDEQFF. V is TRBV9 and J is TRBJ2-1, with D perhaps matching TRBD1 (6 bases). The V end was cut by 4 bases, the J end by 8 bases, with 13 bases between. CDR3 length: 13 amino acids. The germline V gene encodes CDR1 SGDLS and CDR2 YYNGEE. The entire variable domain, with the rest obtained from reference TRBV9 and TRBJ2-1, is as follows: DSGVTQTPKHLITATGQRVTLRCSPRSGDLSVYWYQQSLDQGLQFLIQYYNGEERAKGNILERFSAQQFPDLHSELNLSSLELGDSALYFCASSPQGTDEQFFGPGTRLTVL.

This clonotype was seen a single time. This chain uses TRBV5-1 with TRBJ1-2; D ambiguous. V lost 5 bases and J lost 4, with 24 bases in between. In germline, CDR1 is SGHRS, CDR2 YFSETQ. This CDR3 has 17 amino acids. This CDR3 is CASSTDGGTHFPYGYTF. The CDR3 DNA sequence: TGCGCCAGCAGTACGGACGGAGGCACCCATTTTCCCTATGGCTACACCTTC.

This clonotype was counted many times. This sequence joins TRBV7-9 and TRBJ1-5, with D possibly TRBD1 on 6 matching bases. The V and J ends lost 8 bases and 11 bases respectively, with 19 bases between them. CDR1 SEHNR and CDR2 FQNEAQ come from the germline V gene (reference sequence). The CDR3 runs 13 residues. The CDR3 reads CASDRFVRLAQHF. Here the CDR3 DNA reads TGTGCCAGCGACAGGTTTGTGAGACTAGCCCAGCATTTT.

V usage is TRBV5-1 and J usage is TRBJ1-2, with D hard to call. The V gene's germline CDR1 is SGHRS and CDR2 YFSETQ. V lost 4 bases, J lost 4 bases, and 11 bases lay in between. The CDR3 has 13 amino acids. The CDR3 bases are TGCGCCAGCAGCCCTAGGAGTCTCTATGGCTACACCTTC. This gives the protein CASSPRSLYGYTF.

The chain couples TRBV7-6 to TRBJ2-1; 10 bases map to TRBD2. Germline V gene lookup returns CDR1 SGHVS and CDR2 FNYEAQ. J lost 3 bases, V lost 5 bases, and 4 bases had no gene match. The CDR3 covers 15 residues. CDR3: CASSMSGGVYNEQFF. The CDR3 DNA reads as TGTGCCAGCAGCATGAGCGGGGGGGTCTACAATGAGCAGTTCTTC. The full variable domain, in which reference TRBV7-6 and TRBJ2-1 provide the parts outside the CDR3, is GAGVSQSPRYKVTKRGQDVALRCDPISGHVSLYWYRQALGQGPEFLTYFNYEAQQDKSGLPNDRFSAERPEGSISTLTIQRTEQRDSAMYRCASSMSGGVYNEQFFGPGTRLTVL.

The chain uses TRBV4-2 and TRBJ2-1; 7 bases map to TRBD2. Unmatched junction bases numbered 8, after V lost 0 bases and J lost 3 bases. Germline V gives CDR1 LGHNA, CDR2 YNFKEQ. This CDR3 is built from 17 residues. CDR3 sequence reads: CASSQDPPSGLYNEQFF. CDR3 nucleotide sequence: TGTGCCAGCAGCCAAGATCCCCCTAGCGGCCTCTACAATGAGCAGTTCTTC.

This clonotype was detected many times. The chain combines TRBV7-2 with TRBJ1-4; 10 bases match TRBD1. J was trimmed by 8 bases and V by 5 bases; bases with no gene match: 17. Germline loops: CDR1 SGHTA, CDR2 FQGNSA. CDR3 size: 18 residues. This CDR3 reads CASSPQLLDRGRGEKLFF. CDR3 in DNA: TGTGCCAGCAGCCCACAGCTATTAGACAGGGGGCGAGGAGAAAAACTGTTTTTT.

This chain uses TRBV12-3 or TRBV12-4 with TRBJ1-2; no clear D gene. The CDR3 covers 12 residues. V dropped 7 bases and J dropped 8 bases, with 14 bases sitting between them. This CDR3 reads CASTQGGLGYTF. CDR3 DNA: TGTGCCAGCACCCAAGGTGGCTTGGGCTACACCTTC.

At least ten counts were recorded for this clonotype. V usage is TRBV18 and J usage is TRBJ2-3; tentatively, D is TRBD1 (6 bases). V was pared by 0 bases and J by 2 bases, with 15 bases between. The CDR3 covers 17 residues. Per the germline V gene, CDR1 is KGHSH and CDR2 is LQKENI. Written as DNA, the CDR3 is TGTGCCAGCTCACCACCGATTTTCGGACAGCACACAGATACGCAGTATTTT. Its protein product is CASSPPIFGQHTDTQYF.

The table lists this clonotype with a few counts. CDR3 sequence: CASSDGPVKLFF. The CDR3 DNA reads TGTGCCAGCAGTGATGGGCCTGTAAAACTGTTTTTT. The chain joins TRBV6-1 to TRBJ1-4; no definite D call. The germline V gene has CDR1 MNHNS and CDR2 SASEGT. The length of the CDR3 is 12 residues. V was pared by 3 bases and J by 10 bases, with 9 bases between.

The DNA of the CDR3 is TGTGCCAGCAGCTTAGGGACACCGTGGGGTGGCTACACCTTC. Translated, it gives CASSLGTPWGGYTF. This rearrangement joins TRBV7-6 to TRBJ1-2; D might be TRBD1 (5 bases). Germline values: CDR1 SGHVS, CDR2 FNYEAQ. The CDR3 has 14 amino acids. V lost 1 base to trimming and J lost 7 bases, with 13 bases between them.

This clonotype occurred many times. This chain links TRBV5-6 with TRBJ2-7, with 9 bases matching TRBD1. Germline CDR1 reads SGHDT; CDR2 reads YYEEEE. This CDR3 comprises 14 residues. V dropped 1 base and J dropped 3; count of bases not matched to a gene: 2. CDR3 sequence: CASSLRTGDYEQYF. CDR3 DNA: TGTGCCAGCAGCTTGAGGACAGGGGACTACGAGCAGTACTTC.